The 14 T cell receptor beta chains listed next were all sequenced from one sample in a study of T cell responses to AZD1222 COVID-19 vaccine. Sequenced by immunoSEQ multiplex PCR; TCRdb stores in-frame clones only, minus some. The profile shows over 65,000 clones, approximately 87% of them singletons. The starting material was peripheral blood, obtained on day 0 of AZD1222 vaccination. The receptors were sampled from an adult in good health.

This rearrangement joins TRBV6-1 to TRBJ1-2; tentative D call: TRBD1 (5 bases). Germline lookup yields CDR1 MNHNS and CDR2 SASEGT. Trimming took off 8 bases at V and 4 bases at J, with 11 bases between the two ends. The CDR3 is made up of 12 amino acids. CDR3 sequence: CASGGTVYGYTF. The CDR3 DNA reads as TGTGCCAGCGGCGGGACGGTCTATGGCTACACCTTC.

The chain carries TRBV2 and TRBJ2-3; a weak D match, TRBD2 (6 bases). CDR3 length: 13 amino acids. The V and J ends lost 6 bases and 1 base respectively, with 8 bases between them. Germline lookup yields CDR1 SNHLY and CDR2 FYNNEI. CDR3 sequence reads: CASRRLGTDTQYF. CDR3 bases: TGTGCCAGCAGGAGACTAGGCACAGATACGCAGTATTTT.

V is TRBV27 and J is TRBJ2-2; 8 nucleotides line up with TRBD1. V gave up 5 bases and J gave up 1 base; unmatched junction bases: 6. Germline V gene data show CDR1 as MNHEY and CDR2 as SMNVEV (reference sequence). This CDR3 is built from 16 residues. CDR3: CASSPPGQVNTGELFF. The DNA of the CDR3 is TGTGCCAGCAGTCCACCGGGACAGGTGAACACCGGGGAGCTGTTTTTT.

The V call is TRBV9, the J call TRBJ1-6; D is undetermined. V lost 2 bases and J lost 11, with 14 bases in between. Germline V gives CDR1 SGDLS, CDR2 YYNGEE. CDR3 length equals 14 residues. The CDR3 region has the DNA TGTGCCAGCAGCGTTGACCCCGATAACGCACCCCTCCACTTT. Its protein is CASSVDPDNAPLHF.

The CDR3, as DNA: TGTGCCAGCAGCTTAAAGGCATCCTCCTACGAGCAGTACTTC. As protein: CASSLKASSYEQYF. The chain is built from TRBV7-2 and TRBJ2-7, with no clear D. The CDR3 runs to 14 residues. Germline CDR1 is SGHTA and CDR2 is FQGNSA. V was cut by 2 bases and J by 0 bases, with 8 bases left in between.

This clone was counted once. The chain carries TRBV6-2 or TRBV6-3 and TRBJ1-5, with 8 bases fitting TRBD1. The CDR3 has 15 residues. The germline gives CDR1 MNHEY, CDR2 SVGEGT. The V segment lost 5 bases and the J segment 2 bases; nucleotides outside the gene matches: 5. The CDR3 protein is CASSATGAGNQPQHF. CDR3 coding DNA: TGTGCCAGCAGTGCGACAGGGGCTGGCAATCAGCCCCAGCATTTT.

This clone was picked up one time. The chain joins TRBV5-1 to TRBJ1-5; weak D call: TRBD1 (6 bases). Germline V gene lookup returns CDR1 SGHRS and CDR2 YFSETQ. V lost 4 bases and J lost 6, with 14 bases in between. There are 14 residues in the CDR3. The CDR3 reads CASSPGEGVQPQHF. CDR3 in DNA: TGCGCCAGCAGCCCAGGGGAAGGGGTTCAGCCCCAGCATTTT.

The chain uses TRBV28 and TRBJ1-5; TRBD1 aligns across 8 bases. J lost 4 bases, V lost 6 bases, and 11 bases had no gene match. The CDR3 extends over 16 amino acids. The germline V gene has CDR1 MDHEN and CDR2 SYDVKM. CDR3 amino acids: CASSPRRTGKNQPQHF. Written as DNA, the CDR3 is TGTGCCAGCAGCCCGCGACGGACAGGGAAAAATCAGCCCCAGCATTTT. Based on the CDR3 plus reference TRBV28 and TRBJ1-5, the full variable domain is DVKVTQSSRYLVKRTGEKVFLECVQDMDHENMFWYRQDPGLGLRLIYFSYDVKMKEKGDIPEGYSVSREKKERFSLILESASTNQTSMYLCASSPRRTGKNQPQHFGDGTRLSIL.

The gene calls are TRBV5-1 and TRBJ2-2, with 9 bases lining up with TRBD2. This CDR3 spans 16 amino acids. From germline, CDR1 is SGHRS and CDR2 YFSETQ. Trimming took 5 bases from V and 4 from J; bases not matched to a gene: 9. CDR3 region: CASSRTTSGGTGELFF. CDR3 coding DNA: TGCGCCAGCAGTCGTACGACTAGCGGCGGCACCGGGGAGCTGTTTTTT.

This clone has just one count. Other DNA sequences in this sample translate to the same CDR3. The chain links TRBV3-1 (or the pseudogene TRBV3-2) to TRBJ1-2; D is undetermined. The germline V gene encodes CDR1 LGHDT and CDR2 YNNKEL (reference sequence). Trimming removed 3 bases from V and 2 bases from J, with 4 bases in between. CDR3 length: 12 residues. For the CDR3, the DNA is TGTGCCAGCAGCCAGGGAAACTATGGCTACACCTTC. Its translation is CASSQGNYGYTF.

In this sample, this clone turned up once. The chain employs TRBV18 and TRBJ1-5; D call uncertain. CDR1 and CDR2 from the germline V gene are KGHSH and LQKENI. The CDR3 loop spans 13 amino acids. Trimming removed 3 bases at V and 0 bases at J, with 3 bases between. CDR3 region: CASSPYSNQPQHF. CDR3 in DNA: TGTGCCAGCTCACCTTATAGCAATCAGCCCCAGCATTTT.

The rearrangement links TRBV18 to TRBJ2-3, with TRBD2 matching 11 bases. Germline lookup yields CDR1 KGHSH and CDR2 LQKENI. The CDR3 runs to 16 residues. V lost 0 bases and J lost 3; bases outside the gene matches: 2. The CDR3 nucleotides are TGTGCCAGCTCACCACCGATAGCGGGGGGGACAGATACGCAGTATTTT. Residues: CASSPPIAGGTDTQYF.

J is TRBJ2-5 and V is TRBV2, with a tentative D call TRBD2 (6 bases). CDR1 and CDR2 from the germline V gene are SNHLY and FYNNEI. This CDR3 comprises 14 residues. With 2 bases removed from V and 4 bases from J, the gap between germline ends came to 11 bases. The CDR3 reads CASSESQGGETQYF. In DNA, the CDR3 is TGTGCCAGCAGTGAAAGTCAGGGAGGAGAGACCCAGTACTTC. Full variable domain (missing parts from reference TRBV2 and TRBJ2-5): EPEVTQTPSHQVTQMGQEVILRCVPISNHLYFYWYRQILGQKVEFLVSFYNNEISEKSEIFDDQFSVERPDGSNFTLKIRSTKLEDSAMYFCASSESQGGETQYFGPGTRLLVL.

This clone was seen just once. The chain is built from TRBV11-2 and TRBJ1-1; no clear D gene. Trimming removed 5 bases at V and 3 bases at J, with 10 bases between. Germline values: CDR1 SGHAT, CDR2 FQNNGV. The CDR3 runs to 13 residues. CDR3 bases: TGTGCCAGCAGCAACACCCTGGACACTGAAGCTTTCTTT. This encodes CASSNTLDTEAFF.